The 25 T cell receptor beta chains below were found in one sample sequenced in a study of CD8 T cells in ankylosing spondylitis. From the 5' RACE reads, TCRdb called clonotypes with MiXCR, one entry per CDR3 protein. The sample carries 250,000 or so distinct CDR3 sequences, about 20% recorded once. Material: blood, either unsorted or a sorted T cell fraction (not recorded which). The receptors derive from a male donor with ankylosing spondylitis or in good health (not recorded which).

In this sample, this clonotype turned up many times. This sequence joins TRBV4-3 and TRBJ2-1; 7 bases agree with TRBD1. Trimming cost V 2 bases and J 8 bases; bases outside gene matches: 12. Germline assignment: CDR1 LGHNA and CDR2 YSLEER. This CDR3 contains 16 residues. The CDR3 loop reads CASSQRGQEAVYEQFF. The CDR3 DNA reads as TGCGCCAGCAGCCAAAGAGGACAGGAAGCGGTATATGAGCAGTTCTTC.

This clonotype was seen ten or more times. The chain is built from TRBV6-1 and TRBJ2-3; D gene uncertain. This CDR3 has 14 residues. V gave up 3 bases and J gave up 0 bases, with 7 bases separating them. CDR1 and CDR2 (germline): MNHNS, SASEGT. The CDR3 region has the DNA TGTGCCAGCAGTGATTACGGGAGCACAGATACGCAGTATTTT. It codes for CASSDYGSTDTQYF.

This clonotype was counted many times. This sequence joins TRBV4-1 and TRBJ1-5, with 8 bases aligning to TRBD1. This CDR3 spans 15 amino acids. Trimming at V came to 4 bases and at J to 7 bases, leaving 9 bases not matched to a gene. Per the germline V gene, CDR1 is MGHRA and CDR2 is YSYEKL. CDR3 sequence reads: CASSPWTGIGQPQHF. CDR3 nucleotides: TGCGCCAGCAGCCCTTGGACAGGGATAGGACAGCCCCAGCATTTT.

This clonotype was counted between two and nine times. The chain combines TRBV10-2 with TRBJ2-3; D unresolved. The CDR3 contains 16 residues. The V gene lost 1 base and the J gene lost 2 bases, with 13 bases spanning the gap. The V gene's germline CDR1 is WSHSY and CDR2 SAAADI. The CDR3 is CASSEYEIQDTDTQYF. The CDR3 bases are TGCGCCAGCAGTGAGTATGAAATCCAAGACACAGATACGCAGTATTTT.

This clonotype was observed a handful of times. The V gene is TRBV11-2, the J gene TRBJ2-1; 11 nucleotides line up with TRBD2. Germline lookup yields CDR1 SGHAT and CDR2 FQNNGV. The CDR3 length is 15 residues. The junction had 10 bases not matched to a gene; V was cut back by 5 bases and J by 10 bases. For the CDR3, the DNA is TGTGCCAGCAGCCTGGGACTAGCGGACATTTTGGAGCAGTTCTTC. Translating gives CASSLGLADILEQFF. Full variable domain (rest looked up from reference TRBV11-2 and TRBJ2-1): EAGVAQSPRYKIIEKRQSVAFWCNPISGHATLYWYQQILGQGPKLLIQFQNNGVVDDSQLPKDRFSAERLKGVDSTLKIQPAKLEDSAVYLCASSLGLADILEQFFGPGTRLTVL.

A few counts support this clonotype. V gene TRBV5-1 combines with J gene TRBJ2-7; TRBD2 is a possible D gene (6 bases). CDR1 is SGHRS and CDR2 is YFSETQ in the germline V gene. The CDR3 covers 12 residues. Trimming took off 3 bases at V and 5 bases at J, with 9 bases between the two ends. The CDR3 bases are TGCGCCAGCAGCTCCTCGGGGGACGAGCAGTACTTC. Its protein product is CASSSSGDEQYF.

This clonotype was seen a few times. The chain recombines TRBV19 with TRBJ1-5; D remains ambiguous. Germline loops: CDR1 LNHDA, CDR2 SQIVND (reference sequence). Trimming stripped 7 bases from V and 2 bases from J, with 12 bases between. The CDR3 length is 14 residues. The CDR3 nucleotides read TGTGCCAGTAAGGATGCGAGGGGCAATCAGCCCCAGCATTTT. Amino acids: CASKDARGNQPQHF.

This clonotype was observed a few times. The V and J genes are TRBV25-1 and TRBJ2-1, with D unclear. The V gene lost 2 bases and the J gene lost 3 bases, with 2 bases spanning the gap. Germline V lookup: CDR1 MGHDK, CDR2 SYGVNS. The CDR3 length is 12 residues. The DNA of the CDR3 is TGTGCCAGCAGTGAACTCTACAATGAGCAGTTCTTC. Protein: CASSELYNEQFF.

This clonotype was counted between two and nine times. CDR3 bases: TGTGCCTGGAGTGTTTGGGACAGAGACAATGAGCAGTTCTTC. This codes for CAWSVWDRDNEQFF. The chain uses TRBV30 and TRBJ2-1, with 7 bases matching TRBD1. J lost 5 bases, V lost 0 bases, and 4 bases had no gene match. Per germline, CDR1 GTSNPN and CDR2 SVGIG (reference sequence). The CDR3 is 14 residues long.

The chain employs TRBV20-1 and TRBJ2-7, with D maybe TRBD1 (8 bases). Trimming removed 0 bases at V and 6 bases at J, with 18 bases between. The CDR3 covers 15 residues. Germline CDR1 reads DFQATT; CDR2 reads SNEGSKA (reference sequence). The CDR3 coding sequence is TGCAGTGCTAGAGATGCGACGACAGGGGAGGGCGAGCAGTACTTC. Amino acid sequence: CSARDATTGEGEQYF.

The J gene is TRBJ2-7, the V gene TRBV2; D remains ambiguous. Trimming took 4 bases from V and 3 from J, leaving 10 bases between them. The germline gives CDR1 SNHLY, CDR2 FYNNEI. The CDR3 has 13 amino acids. The CDR3 reads CASSGNTFYEQYF. The CDR3 region has the DNA TGTGCCAGCAGTGGAAACACCTTCTACGAGCAGTACTTC.

This sequence joins TRBV29-1 and TRBJ2-1; TRBD1 aligns across 9 bases. CDR1 is SQVTM, CDR2 ANQGSEA, per germline. The J segment lost 3 bases and the V segment lost 2 bases, leaving 2 bases of the junction unmatched. CDR3 length equals 14 residues. CDR3: CSVETGQGYNEQFF. Written as DNA, the CDR3 is TGCAGCGTTGAAACGGGACAGGGCTACAATGAGCAGTTCTTC.

This clonotype came up many times. The chain has TRBV19 and TRBJ2-4; D is possibly TRBD1 or TRBD2 (5 bases each). This CDR3 has 18 residues. V was clipped by 4 bases and J by 2 bases, with 21 bases between them. CDR1 is LNHDA and CDR2 is SQIVND in the germline V gene (reference sequence). This chain's CDR3 is CASSKLGELGDTKNIQYF. CDR3 bases: TGTGCCAGTAGTAAGTTGGGGGAACTAGGGGATACCAAAAACATTCAGTACTTC.

This clonotype was counted only a few times. This chain joins TRBV27 and TRBJ2-1; D possibly uses TRBD1 or TRBD2 (5 bases each). Per the germline V gene, CDR1 is MNHEY and CDR2 is SMNVEV (reference sequence). The CDR3 totals 16 residues. The V and J ends lost 0 bases and 0 bases respectively, with 9 bases between them. This chain's CDR3 is CASSLSGVTSYNEQFF. The CDR3 region has the DNA TGTGCCAGCAGTTTATCGGGGGTAACCTCCTACAATGAGCAGTTCTTC.

This clonotype came up many times. In DNA, the CDR3 is TGTGCCAGCAGCTTAACTAGCGGGAGCGGGGAGCTGTTTTTT. Protein: CASSLTSGSGELFF. The V gene is TRBV7-2, the J gene TRBJ2-2; TRBD2 aligns across 11 bases. V was pared by 2 bases and J by 7 bases, with 0 bases of the junction left unmatched. CDR1 and CDR2 (germline): SGHTA, FQGNSA. The CDR3 length is 14 residues.

This clonotype was seen a few times. This chain uses TRBV12-3 or TRBV12-4 with TRBJ2-1; D is undetermined. CDR3 length: 16 amino acids. The V end was cut by 4 bases, the J end by 0 bases, with 13 bases between. The DNA for the CDR3 is TGTGCCAGCAGTTCACCCCGGCCCAGCTCCTACAATGAGCAGTTCTTC. Residues: CASSSPRPSSYNEQFF.

This chain uses TRBV9 with TRBJ2-1, with 9 bases aligning to TRBD1. This CDR3 contains 14 residues. In germline, CDR1 is SGDLS, CDR2 YYNGEE. Trimming at V came to 0 bases and at J to 7 bases, leaving 2 bases not matched to a gene. CDR3 DNA: TGTGCCAGCAGCGTAGGGACAGGGGTGAATGAGCAGTTCTTC. Amino acid sequence: CASSVGTGVNEQFF.

This clonotype was found a few times. This chain connects TRBV4-1 to TRBJ1-2; D is undetermined. The CDR3 covers 14 residues. Germline CDR1 reads MGHRA; CDR2 reads YSYEKL. V lost 3 bases to trimming and J lost 6 bases, with 14 bases between them. CDR3 coding DNA: TGCGCCAGCAGCCACCACTCGGACGCGGATGGCTACACCTTC. Amino acids: CASSHHSDADGYTF.

Only a few counts were recorded for this clonotype. The rearrangement links TRBV20-1 to TRBJ2-7; TRBD1 might be the D (6 bases). The germline V and J ends were trimmed by 3 bases and 4 bases, with 19 bases remaining between them. The CDR3 is 15 residues long. Per germline, CDR1 DFQATT and CDR2 SNEGSKA (reference sequence). CDR3 loop: CSARAVRGHLYEQYF. Written as DNA, the CDR3 is TGCAGTGCTAGGGCTGTGAGGGGACACCTTTACGAGCAGTACTTC.

The sample holds a few counts of this clonotype. The genes are TRBV20-1 and TRBJ2-7; TRBD1 agrees at 7 bases. CDR1 is DFQATT and CDR2 is SNEGSKA in the germline V gene (reference sequence). CDR3 length: 17 residues. V lost 0 bases to trimming and J lost 1 base; unmatched junction nucleotides: 12. This CDR3 is CSARDIRPTGVSYEQYF. Written as DNA, the CDR3 is TGCAGTGCTAGAGACATCCGCCCTACAGGGGTGTCCTACGAGCAGTACTTC.

The table lists this clonotype with a count of one. The V gene is TRBV29-1, the J gene TRBJ2-7; TRBD2 agrees at 7 bases. The CDR3 contains 14 residues. CDR1 is SQVTM, CDR2 ANQGSEA, per germline. V was pared by 5 bases and J by 6 bases, with 13 bases of the junction left unmatched. CDR3 amino acids: CSVSTGGPLSEQYF. DNA of the CDR3: TGCAGCGTTTCTACGGGAGGACCCCTCTCCGAGCAGTACTTC.

This clonotype has only a few counts. This chain uses TRBV5-1 with TRBJ2-1, with 15 bases lining up with TRBD2. The CDR3 is 19 residues long. Germline CDR1 and CDR2: SGHRS and YFSETQ. V lost 4 bases and J lost 0; bases outside the gene matches: 8. CDR3 in amino acids: CASSAGLAGGSFSYNEQFF. In DNA, the CDR3 is TGCGCCAGCAGCGCGGGACTAGCGGGAGGATCCTTCTCCTACAATGAGCAGTTCTTC.

This chain uses TRBV15 with TRBJ2-4, with TRBD1 as a possible D gene (5 bases). Trimming took off 1 base at V and 7 bases at J, with 5 bases between the two ends. Germline CDR1 LNHNV, CDR2 YYDKDF (reference sequence). The CDR3 runs to 12 residues. CDR3 bases: TGTGCCACCAGCAGAGGACAGAACATTCAGTACTTC. It yields the protein CATSRGQNIQYF.

The rearrangement links TRBV7-9 to TRBJ2-7, with D possibly TRBD1 on 7 matching bases. V was cut by 10 bases and J by 4 bases, with 17 bases left in between. CDR1 and CDR2 (germline): SEHNR, FQNEAQ (reference sequence). The CDR3 runs to 13 residues. The CDR3, as DNA: TGTGCCACGGAGGAGGGGGCTTCTTACGAGCAGTACTTC. Amino acid sequence: CATEEGASYEQYF.

This clonotype is medium-sized. The rearrangement uses TRBV7-9 and TRBJ1-1; D gene ambiguous. Trimming shortened V by 1 base and J by 5 bases, and 20 bases separated the two germline ends. The CDR3 contains 17 residues. Germline-derived CDR1 and CDR2 are SEHNR and FQNEAQ (reference sequence). The CDR3 spells CASSLVEVGEVGTEAFF. The CDR3 DNA follows: TGTGCCAGCAGCTTAGTCGAAGTCGGGGAGGTAGGGACTGAAGCTTTCTTT.